This TCR beta chain was obtained from a study of CD8+ T cells in alopecia areata. Background on the study: In an open-label trial, patients got 5 to 10 mg tofacitinib twice daily. The drug, tofacitinib, lasted 6 to 18 months, followed by 6 months off drug. Study-level points and caveats: There were also resident alphabeta T cells of normal skin sequenced in scalp samples. Patients shared TCRs less clearly than mice did, possibly for HLA-related reasons.

This clone has only one observation. Its antigen is as yet unknown. This CDR3 spans 14 amino acids. Germline V gene data show CDR1 as GTSNPN and CDR2 as SVGIG (reference sequence). V shed 6 bases and J 3 bases; nucleotides not matched to a gene: 5. Extracted from the samples, RNA was reverse transcribed into cDNA to serve as the sequencing template. Profiling relied on immunoSEQ multiplex PCR, and the TCRdb table lists in-frame clones only, not all of them. Seen here are some 130,000 clones, 45% to 60% observed once, and the top ten hold about a sixth. The sample's treatment: oral pan-JAK inhibitor, 5-10 mg twice daily.

This sample comprised CD8+ T cells sorted from blood, obtained at week 4, from a patient treated with tofacitinib. This clonotype was obtained from a human donor with alopecia areata. This rearrangement joins TRBV30 to TRBJ1-6; 7 nucleotides agree with TRBD1. CDR3 region: CACGTENYNSPLHF. CDR3 in DNA: TGTGCCTGTGGGACAGAAAACTATAATTCACCCCTCCACTTT.